Listed below are T cell receptor beta chains from one sample, sequenced in a study of blood T cell repertoires in COVID-19. Measured with immunoSEQ multiplex PCR; TCRdb has only the in-frame clones, and not every one. The sample shows roughly 46,000 clones, around 90% of them seen only once. Material: peripheral blood. These receptors were collected from a human donor with active COVID-19. The donor label of this sample is uncertain. CDR3s include the opening cysteine and the closing phenylalanine or tryptophan. A D gene is named only where the DNA matches it firmly. Not all rows give a size; the values are once, few, many and, for expanded clones, a class.

clone size,J gene,V gene,D gene,CDR3 protein,CDR3 DNA
once,TRBJ2-1,TRBV27,TRBD1,CASTPPGTGRTFKQFF,TGTGCCAGCACCCCCCCCGGGACAGGACGAACGTTTAAGCAGTTCTTC
NA,TRBJ1-4,TRBV6-1,NA,CASSELGQSNEKLFF,TGTGCCAGCAGTGAGCTAGGACAGAGTAATGAAAAACTGTTTTTT
once,TRBJ2-1,TRBV5-1,NA,CASRSQGDEQFF,TGCGCCAGCAGGTCACAGGGAGATGAGCAGTTCTTC
NA,TRBJ1-1,TRBV4-2,NA,CASSQDEGIEAPFF,TGTGCCAGCAGCCAAGATGAGGGCATAGAAGCTCCCTTCTTT
NA,TRBJ1-1,TRBV2,NA,CASTTIRVSFEITEAFF,TGTGCCAGCACTACGATCAGGGTATCGTTTGAGATCACTGAAGCTTTCTTT
NA,TRBJ2-5,TRBV2,TRBD2,CASSAETSFETQYF,TGTGCCAGCAGTGCGGAGACTAGCTTCGAGACCCAGTACTTC
NA,TRBJ2-3,TRBV5-6,NA,CASSYELVRTDTQYF,TGTGCCAGCAGCTACGAACTAGTCCGCACAGATACGCAGTATTTT
few,TRBJ1-1,TRBV18,NA,CASSRTDEGTEAFF,TGTGCCAGCTCAAGAACAGATGAAGGAACTGAAGCTTTCTTT
NA,TRBJ2-7,TRBV4-1,NA,CASSQGPNRFSYEQYF,TGCGCCAGCAGCCAAGGCCCAAACAGGTTTTCCTACGAGCAGTACTTC
once,TRBJ2-3,TRBV9,TRBD2,CASSVEIAGDTDTQYF,TGTGCCAGCAGCGTAGAAATAGCGGGGGACACAGATACGCAGTATTTT
NA,TRBJ2-1,TRBV5-5,NA,CASSVVGGTDYNEQFF,TGTGCCAGCAGCGTAGTGGGCGGGACAGACTACAATGAGCAGTTCTTC
NA,TRBJ1-3,TRBV28,NA,CASSLVAPRNTIYF,TGTGCCAGCAGTTTGGTGGCCCCCCGCAACACCATATATTTT
once,TRBJ2-2,TRBV29-1,NA,CSVAEGVGTGELFF,TGCAGCGTTGCGGAAGGGGTGGGCACCGGGGAGCTGTTTTTT
NA,TRBJ2-5,TRBV5-1,NA,CASNSDLWTIGTQYF,TGCGCCAGCAATTCCGACTTGTGGACTATAGGAACCCAGTACTTC
few,TRBJ1-2,TRBV5-1,TRBD1,CASSLVATGTGYTF,TGCGCCAGCAGCTTGGTTGCGACAGGGACCGGCTACACCTTC
NA,TRBJ2-1,TRBV4-1,TRBD2,CASSQGLAGVAEQFF,TGCGCCAGCAGCCAGGGACTAGCGGGAGTGGCTGAGCAGTTCTTC
few,TRBJ1-6,TRBV2,NA,CASSERADNSPLHF,TGTGCCAGCAGTGAACGTGCAGATAATTCACCCCTCCACTTT
few,TRBJ1-2,TRBV11-2,TRBD1,CASSSLLRGQGYTF,TGTGCCAGCAGCTCGTTATTAAGGGGGCAAGGCTACACCTTC
NA,TRBJ1-2,TRBV19,TRBD1,CASNGGQGTEGYTF,TGTGCCAGTAACGGGGGACAGGGAACGGAGGGCTACACCTTC
few,TRBJ1-1,TRBV18,TRBD1,CASSSNRGQRNTEAFF,TGTGCCAGCTCATCTAACAGGGGGCAGAGGAACACTGAAGCTTTCTTT
NA,TRBJ2-3,TRBV24-1,TRBD2,CATSEPSGSQLDTQYF,TGTGCCACCAGTGAACCAAGCGGGAGTCAGCTAGATACGCAGTATTTT
NA,TRBJ1-6,TRBV7-9,NA,CASSPQGIVGSPLHF,TGTGCCAGCAGCCCACAGGGTATAGTGGGTTCACCCCTCCACTTT
few,TRBJ2-2,TRBV5-1,TRBD2,CASTRGILAVANTGELFF,TGCGCCAGCACCCGCGGGATACTAGCGGTCGCGAACACCGGGGAGCTGTTTTTT
NA,TRBJ2-1,TRBV18,TRBD2,CASSPTTSGGAYNEQFF,TGTGCCAGCTCACCAACTACTAGCGGGGGGGCTTACAATGAGCAGTTCTTC
NA,TRBJ2-1,TRBV6-4,TRBD2,CASSPGTTNEQFF,TGTGCCAGCAGCCCCGGGACTACTAATGAGCAGTTCTTC
NA,TRBJ2-2,TRBV10-3,NA,CAASREKADTGELFF,TGTGCCGCCTCTAGGGAGAAGGCGGACACCGGGGAGCTGTTTTTT
NA,TRBJ2-4,TRBV2,TRBD1,CASGQGGNKNIQYF,TGTGCCAGCGGACAGGGGGGGAACAAAAACATTCAGTACTTC
NA,TRBJ2-7,TRBV6-5,NA,CASSYSSGSYEQYF,TGTGCCAGCAGTTACTCGAGTGGTTCCTACGAGCAGTACTTC
NA,TRBJ1-4,TRBV5-1,TRBD1,CASSAGTGTTNEKLFF,TGCGCCAGCAGCGCCGGGACAGGCACAACTAATGAAAAACTGTTTTTT
NA,TRBJ1-2,TRBV27,NA,CASSNGQSPGAYGYTF,TGTGCCAGCAGTAACGGACAGTCCCCTGGGGCCTATGGCTACACCTTC
NA,TRBJ2-7,TRBV5-5,NA,CASSSRWASSYEQYF,TGTGCCAGCAGCTCCCGATGGGCAAGCTCCTACGAGCAGTACTTC
NA,TRBJ2-1,TRBV13,TRBD1,CASSRWDRGNEQFF,TGTGCCAGCAGCCGGTGGGACAGGGGAAATGAGCAGTTCTTC
NA,TRBJ2-1,TRBV5-5,NA,CASSPSTYNEQFF,TGTGCCAGCTCACCTAGTACCTACAATGAGCAGTTCTTC
NA,TRBJ2-3,TRBV14,NA,CASSQVDQGTQYF,TGTGCCAGCAGCCAAGTCGATCAGGGTACGCAGTATTTT
NA,TRBJ2-3,TRBV5-1,TRBD2,CASSLAVAGGYTDTQYF,TGCGCCAGCAGCTTGGCGGTAGCGGGGGGGTACACAGATACGCAGTATTTT
NA,TRBJ2-7,TRBV11-2,NA,CASSLDPGMVEQYF,TGTGCCAGCAGCTTAGATCCAGGCATGGTGGAGCAGTACTTC
NA,TRBJ1-6,TRBV28,TRBD1,CASSLIAGGNSPLHF,TGTGCCAGCAGTTTAATTGCAGGGGGCAATTCACCCCTCCACTTT
NA,TRBJ2-3,TRBV24-1,TRBD1,CATGGQGTRPGTDTQYF,TGTGCCACCGGGGGACAGGGGACCCGACCGGGGACAGATACGCAGTATTTT
once,TRBJ2-1,TRBV24-1,TRBD1,CATSGGQRYNEQFF,TGTGCCACCAGTGGGGGACAGAGATACAATGAGCAGTTCTTC
NA,TRBJ2-5,TRBV7-2,TRBD2,CASSSVLAGGPEGETQYF,TGTGCCAGCAGCTCCGTACTAGCGGGAGGGCCTGAGGGAGAGACCCAGTACTTC
NA,TRBJ2-2,TRBV5-6,NA,CASSSNRGLRAGELFF,NA
NA,TRBJ2-1,TRBV29-1,TRBD2,CSVLPASGPYNEQFF,TGCAGCGTTCTTCCCGCTAGCGGGCCATACAATGAGCAGTTCTTC
once,TRBJ2-3,TRBV15,NA,CATSRDGQHTDTQYF,TGTGCCACCAGCAGAGATGGACAGCACACAGATACGCAGTATTTT
once,TRBJ2-7,TRBV5-1,NA,CASSTGQTYEQYF,TGCGCCAGCAGCACGGGACAAACCTACGAGCAGTACTTC
NA,TRBJ1-2,TRBV5-1,NA,CASSPESYGYTF,TGCGCCAGCAGCCCGGAGTCCTATGGCTACACCTTC
NA,TRBJ2-2,TRBV5-1,NA,CASSPGTLTGELFF,TGCGCCAGCAGCCCCGGGACACTCACCGGGGAGCTGTTTTTT
NA,TRBJ2-5,TRBV9,NA,CASSVGGSQETQYF,TGTGCCAGCAGCGTAGGAGGGAGTCAAGAGACCCAGTACTTC
once,TRBJ2-7,TRBV7-2,TRBD2,CASSLGTSRTYEQYF,TGTGCCAGCAGCCTTGGGACTAGCCGCACCTACGAGCAGTACTTC